This T cell receptor (beta chain) was retrieved from a study of radiotherapy plus CTLA-4 blockade in lung cancer. At the level of the study: Disease control was seen in approximately 31% of patients, objective responses in approximately 20%. Study-level findings and limits: How blood T cell clones changed early, along with interferon-beta, reportedly forecast response best.

Enrolled patients, whose metastatic non-small-cell lung cancer was chemo-refractory, received focal radiation plus CTLA-4 blockade with ipilimumab. Regarding this clone: Its antigen remains unknown.

Sequenced by immunoSEQ multiplex PCR; TCRdb stores in-frame clones only, minus some. The table lists 84,000 or so clones, around four fifths of them singletons, with roughly 14% in the top ten. This CDR3 is built from 11 residues. V dropped 5 bases and J dropped 4 bases, with 5 bases sitting between them. Germline CDR1 is MNHEY and CDR2 is SVGAGI. V usage is TRBV6-5 and J usage is TRBJ1-2; no definite D call. Here the sequenced sample was peripheral blood, taken from a patient treated with radiotherapy plus ipilimumab. The receptor was isolated from a human donor with non-small cell lung cancer that progressed on radiotherapy plus ipilimumab. The CDR3 DNA is TGTGCCAGCAGTAAGGGCTATGGCTACACCTTC. Translating it yields CASSKGYGYTF.